A single sample gave rise to the 8 T cell receptor beta chains below, sequenced in a study of T-cell memory formation after mild COVID-19. TCRdb independently ran MiXCR on the 5' RACE reads; one entry per CDR3 protein. The sample has roughly 48,000 distinct CDR3 sequences, about 28% seen once. The sample consisted of PBMCs or a T cell subset sorted from them (not recorded which). All receptors come from a young man who had mild COVID-19 (a few samples of this study predate the infection). Cell type and time point are not known.

The genes are TRBV7-9 and TRBJ1-6, with 8 nucleotides matching TRBD1. Trimming cost V 5 bases and J 7 bases; bases outside gene matches: 10. Germline CDR1 SEHNR, CDR2 FQNEAQ (reference sequence). This CDR3 has 16 amino acids. The CDR3 nucleotides read TGTGCCAGCAGCCATTCGACAGGGGAGGAAAATTCACCCCTCCACTTT. Translating it yields CASSHSTGEENSPLHF.

This clonotype showed up just once. The DNA of the CDR3 is TGTGCCAGTAGTATAGCCGGGGGTTACGAGCAGTACTTC. It encodes CASSIAGGYEQYF. This chain joins TRBV19 and TRBJ2-7; D may be TRBD2 (6 bases). CDR1 LNHDA and CDR2 SQIVND come from the germline V gene (reference sequence). The CDR3 has 13 amino acids. With 1 base removed from V and 4 bases from J, the gap between germline ends came to 8 bases.

The chain uses TRBV3-1 and TRBJ2-1; D is unclear. This CDR3 spans 15 amino acids. V was shortened by 1 base and J by 5 bases, with 12 bases between the two germline ends. Per the germline V gene, CDR1 is LGHDT and CDR2 is YNNKEL (reference sequence). The CDR3 region is CASSQVPFGNNEQFF. The DNA for the CDR3 is TGTGCCAGCAGCCAAGTCCCCTTTGGGAACAATGAGCAGTTCTTC.

CDR3 in DNA: TGCGCCAGCAGCCAAGAACCCCCGAGCTCCTATAATTCACCCCTCCACTTT. Translation: CASSQEPPSSYNSPLHF. This chain joins TRBV4-1 and TRBJ1-6; D is uncertain. The CDR3 has 17 residues. Trimming removed 0 bases from V and 0 bases from J, with 9 bases in between. The V gene's germline CDR1 is MGHRA and CDR2 YSYEKL.

This clonotype was observed a few times. The V and J genes are TRBV14 and TRBJ2-7, with 8 positions matching TRBD1. The trim removed 0 bases at V and 2 bases at J, leaving 9 bases unmatched. The germline V gene has CDR1 SGHDN and CDR2 FVKESK. This CDR3 has 17 amino acids. In DNA, the CDR3 is TGTGCCAGCAGCCAAGATCCCGAGGACAGGGCCCCCTACGAGCAGTACGTC. This sequence encodes CASSQDPEDRAPYEQYV.

This clonotype was observed a few times. The chain has TRBV28 and TRBJ2-5; the D gene is possibly TRBD2 (6 bases). This CDR3 region has 13 residues. The germline V and J ends were trimmed by 5 bases and 2 bases, with 9 bases remaining between them. The germline V gene encodes CDR1 MDHEN and CDR2 SYDVKM. The CDR3 spells CASSRLEQETQYF. CDR3 nucleotide sequence: TGTGCCAGCAGTAGACTAGAACAAGAGACCCAGTACTTC.

V is TRBV21-1 and J is TRBJ2-3; TRBD2, the table's D call, lacks a check against the DNA. TRBV21-1 is designated a pseudogene. The CDR3 length is 16 residues. The CDR3 is CASSKRRGGATDTQYF. CDR3 bases: TGTGCCAGCAGCAAACGCCGCGGGGGGGCGACAGATACGCAGTATTTT.

The rearrangement joins TRBV3-1 to TRBJ2-5; TRBD2 agrees at 11 bases. Germline V gene sequence: CDR1 LGHDT, CDR2 YNNKEL (reference sequence). Trimming at V came to 0 bases and at J to 5 bases, leaving 8 bases not matched to a gene. CDR3 length: 17 amino acids. The CDR3: CASSQDYSGGAGETQYF. The DNA of the CDR3 is TGTGCCAGCAGCCAAGATTATAGCGGGGGGGCCGGGGAGACCCAGTACTTC.